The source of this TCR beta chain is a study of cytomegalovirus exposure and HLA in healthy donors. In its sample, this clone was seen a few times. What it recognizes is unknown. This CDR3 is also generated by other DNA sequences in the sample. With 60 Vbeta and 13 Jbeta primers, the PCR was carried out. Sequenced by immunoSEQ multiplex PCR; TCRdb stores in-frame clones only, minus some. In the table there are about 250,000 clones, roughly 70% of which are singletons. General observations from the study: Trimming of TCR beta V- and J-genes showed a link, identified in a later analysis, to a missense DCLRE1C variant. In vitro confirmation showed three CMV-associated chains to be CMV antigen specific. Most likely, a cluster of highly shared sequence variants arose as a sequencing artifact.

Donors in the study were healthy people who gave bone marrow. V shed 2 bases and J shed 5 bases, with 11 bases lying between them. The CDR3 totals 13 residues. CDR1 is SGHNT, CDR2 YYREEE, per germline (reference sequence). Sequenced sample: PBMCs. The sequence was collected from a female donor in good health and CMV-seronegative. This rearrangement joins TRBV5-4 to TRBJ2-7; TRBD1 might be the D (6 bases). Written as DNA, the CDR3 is TGTGCCAGCAGCTTAGGGCAGGGGAACGAGCAGTACTTC. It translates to CASSLGQGNEQYF.